The present T cell receptor (beta chain) was sequenced within a study of siplizumab effects on memory and regulatory T cells. Clones were read by immunoSEQ multiplex PCR, and TCRdb kept only the in-frame ones, dropping some. Of 110,000 or so clones in the sample, around 93% were seen once. This TCR was sampled from a human donor in good health. The source material was CD4+ T cells sorted from blood.

For the CDR3, the DNA is TGTGCCAGCAGAGACGTAGATACTGAAGCTTTCTTT. It yields the protein CASRDVDTEAFF. This sequence joins TRBV6-5 and TRBJ1-1; D not resolved. The CDR3 is made up of 12 amino acids. Germline V gene sequence: CDR1 MNHEY, CDR2 SVGAGI. Deletions cut 6 bases from V and 5 bases from J, with 10 bases between.